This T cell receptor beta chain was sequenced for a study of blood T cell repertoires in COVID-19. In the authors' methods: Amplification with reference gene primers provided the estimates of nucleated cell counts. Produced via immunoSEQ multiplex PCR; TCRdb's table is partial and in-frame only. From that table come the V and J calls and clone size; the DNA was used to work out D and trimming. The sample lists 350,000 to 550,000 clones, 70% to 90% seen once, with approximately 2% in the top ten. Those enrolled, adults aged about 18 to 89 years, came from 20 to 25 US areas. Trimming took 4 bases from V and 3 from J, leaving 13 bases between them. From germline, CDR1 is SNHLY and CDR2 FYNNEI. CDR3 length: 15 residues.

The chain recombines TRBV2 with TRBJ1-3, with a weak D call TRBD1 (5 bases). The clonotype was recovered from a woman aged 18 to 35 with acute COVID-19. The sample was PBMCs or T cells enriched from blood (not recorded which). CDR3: CASSVGNRFGNTIYF. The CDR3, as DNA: TGTGCCAGCAGTGTGGGGAACAGGTTTGGAAACACCATATATTTT.